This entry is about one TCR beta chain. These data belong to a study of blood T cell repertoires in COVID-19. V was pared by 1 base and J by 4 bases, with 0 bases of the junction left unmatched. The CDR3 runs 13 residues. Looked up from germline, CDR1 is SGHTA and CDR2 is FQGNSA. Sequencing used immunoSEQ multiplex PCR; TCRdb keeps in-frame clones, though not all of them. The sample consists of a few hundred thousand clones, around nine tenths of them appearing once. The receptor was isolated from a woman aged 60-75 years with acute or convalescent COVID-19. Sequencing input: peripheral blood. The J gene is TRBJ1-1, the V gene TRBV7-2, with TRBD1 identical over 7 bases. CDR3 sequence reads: CASSLGQGTEAFF. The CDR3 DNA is TGTGCCAGCAGCTTAGGACAGGGCACTGAAGCTTTCTTT.